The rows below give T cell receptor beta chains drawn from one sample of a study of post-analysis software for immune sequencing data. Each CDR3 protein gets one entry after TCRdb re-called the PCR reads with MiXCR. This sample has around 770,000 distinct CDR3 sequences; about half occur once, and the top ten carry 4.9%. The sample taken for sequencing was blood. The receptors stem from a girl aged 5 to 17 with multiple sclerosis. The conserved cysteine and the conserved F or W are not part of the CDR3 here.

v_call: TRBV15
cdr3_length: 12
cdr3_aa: ATSRDRGPHGYT

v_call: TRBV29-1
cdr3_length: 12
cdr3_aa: SVLGDWGSYEQY

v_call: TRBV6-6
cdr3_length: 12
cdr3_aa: ASSPEYGPYEQY

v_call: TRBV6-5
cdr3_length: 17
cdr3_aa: ASSYSTLAGRGSYNEQF

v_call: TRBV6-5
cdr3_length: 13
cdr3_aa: ASSSPGGLYNEQF

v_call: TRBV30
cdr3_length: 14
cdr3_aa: AWSPGLAEPYNEQF

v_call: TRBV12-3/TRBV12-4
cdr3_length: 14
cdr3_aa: ASSPRQGSSTDAQY

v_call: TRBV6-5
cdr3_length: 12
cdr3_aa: ASSYSDRSYEQY

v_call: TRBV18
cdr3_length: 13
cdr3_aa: ASSPTGTENSPLH

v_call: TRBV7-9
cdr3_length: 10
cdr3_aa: ASSPTGYGYT

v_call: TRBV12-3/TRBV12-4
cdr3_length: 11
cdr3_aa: ASSLKTNTEAF

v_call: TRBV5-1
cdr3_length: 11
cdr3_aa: ASSLESAYGYT

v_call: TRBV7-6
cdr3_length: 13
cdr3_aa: ASSLGLLDTDTQY

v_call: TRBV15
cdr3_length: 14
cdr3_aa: ATSNSDPRGRETQY

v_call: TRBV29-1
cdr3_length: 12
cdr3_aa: SVSTGDSYNEQF

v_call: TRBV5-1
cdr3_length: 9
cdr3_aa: ASSIGLEQF

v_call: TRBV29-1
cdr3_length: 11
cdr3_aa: SAHSLNYNEQF

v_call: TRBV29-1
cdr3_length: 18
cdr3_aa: SVERRGGLSGSSFKDTQY

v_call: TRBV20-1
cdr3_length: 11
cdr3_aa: SGQPGLAYEQY

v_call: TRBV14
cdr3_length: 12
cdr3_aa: ASSPTSPYNEQF

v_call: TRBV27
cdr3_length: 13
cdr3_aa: ASSLGHLRDNEQF

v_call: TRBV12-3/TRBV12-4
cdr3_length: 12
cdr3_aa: ASIRTGGSNGYT

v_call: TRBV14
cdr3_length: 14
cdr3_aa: ASSQYQKGSTGELF

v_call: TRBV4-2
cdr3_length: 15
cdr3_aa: ASSPFGAGGPSDTQY

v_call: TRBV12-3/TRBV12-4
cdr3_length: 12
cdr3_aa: ASSFRMSTDTQY

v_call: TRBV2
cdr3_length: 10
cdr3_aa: ASSLALDTQY

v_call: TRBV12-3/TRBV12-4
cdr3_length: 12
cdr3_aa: ASSLTTRRYEQY

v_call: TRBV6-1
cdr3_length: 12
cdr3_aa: ASWGTHITYVQY

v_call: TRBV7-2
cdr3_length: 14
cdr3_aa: ASSLAAGVPTDTQY

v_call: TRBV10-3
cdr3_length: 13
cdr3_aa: AIKTGTSGSGEQF

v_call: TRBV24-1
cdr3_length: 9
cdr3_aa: AKREPYEQY

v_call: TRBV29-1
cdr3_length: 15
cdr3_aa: SVEVGGGNATNEKLF

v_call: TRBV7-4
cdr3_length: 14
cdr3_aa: ASSLGTSGRAAEQY

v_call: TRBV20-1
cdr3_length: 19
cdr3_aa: SARRFLTGSSPNRAYNEQF

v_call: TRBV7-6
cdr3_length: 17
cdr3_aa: ASSLRIPHEAGASEKLF

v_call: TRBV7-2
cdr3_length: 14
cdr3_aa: ASSALQGASAYEQY

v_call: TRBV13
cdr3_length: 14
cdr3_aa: ASSLPAGGPLGGYT

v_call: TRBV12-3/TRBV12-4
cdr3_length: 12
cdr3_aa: ASSLGGLPYEQY

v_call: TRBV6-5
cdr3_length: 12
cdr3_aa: ASSRSPFTDTQY

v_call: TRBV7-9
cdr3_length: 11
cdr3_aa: ASYGEGGNEQF

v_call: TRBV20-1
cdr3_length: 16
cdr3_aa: SASKFSGRAAGKETQY

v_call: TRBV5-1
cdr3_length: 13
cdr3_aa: ASSYFAGTYNEQF

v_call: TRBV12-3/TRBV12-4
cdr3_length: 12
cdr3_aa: ASSLCDHNQPQH

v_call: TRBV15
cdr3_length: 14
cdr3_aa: ATSREDRAPVYEQY

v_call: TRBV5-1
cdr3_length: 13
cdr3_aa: ASSLVAGGSYEQY

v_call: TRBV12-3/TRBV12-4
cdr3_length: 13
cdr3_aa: ASFGHGGVSDTQY

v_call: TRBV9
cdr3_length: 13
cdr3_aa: ASSVLSGGANVLT

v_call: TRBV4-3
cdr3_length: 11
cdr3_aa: ASSPDAGETQY

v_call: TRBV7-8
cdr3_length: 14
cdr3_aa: ASTDPLAGLDNEQF

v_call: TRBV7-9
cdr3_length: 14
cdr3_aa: ASSPPRDSSYNEQF

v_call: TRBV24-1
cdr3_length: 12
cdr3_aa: ATSDPGPNYGYT

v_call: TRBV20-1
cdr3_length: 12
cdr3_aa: SAILAGNTDTQY

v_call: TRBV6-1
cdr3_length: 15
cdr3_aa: ASSALTRTGGYYEQY

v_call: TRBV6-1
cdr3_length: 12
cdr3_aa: ASSTGTARETQY

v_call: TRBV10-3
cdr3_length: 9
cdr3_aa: AFQSGAGYT